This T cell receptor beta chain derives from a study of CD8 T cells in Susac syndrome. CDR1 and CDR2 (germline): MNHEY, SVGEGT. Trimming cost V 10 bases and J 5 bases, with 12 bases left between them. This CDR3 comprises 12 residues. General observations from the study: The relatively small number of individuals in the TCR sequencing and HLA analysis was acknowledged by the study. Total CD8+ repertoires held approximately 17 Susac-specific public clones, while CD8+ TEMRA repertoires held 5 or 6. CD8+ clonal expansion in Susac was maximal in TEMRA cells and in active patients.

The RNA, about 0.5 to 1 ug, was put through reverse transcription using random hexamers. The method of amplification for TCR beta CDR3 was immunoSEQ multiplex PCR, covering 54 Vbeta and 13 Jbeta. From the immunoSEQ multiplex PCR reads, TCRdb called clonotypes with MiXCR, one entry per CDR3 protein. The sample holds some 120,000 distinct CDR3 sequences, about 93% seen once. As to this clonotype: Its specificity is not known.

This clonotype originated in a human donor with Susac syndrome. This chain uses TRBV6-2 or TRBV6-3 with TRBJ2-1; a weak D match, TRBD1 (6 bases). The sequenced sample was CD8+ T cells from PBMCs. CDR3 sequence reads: CATRTANNEQFF. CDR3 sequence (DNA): TGTGCCACTAGGACAGCCAACAATGAGCAGTTCTTC.